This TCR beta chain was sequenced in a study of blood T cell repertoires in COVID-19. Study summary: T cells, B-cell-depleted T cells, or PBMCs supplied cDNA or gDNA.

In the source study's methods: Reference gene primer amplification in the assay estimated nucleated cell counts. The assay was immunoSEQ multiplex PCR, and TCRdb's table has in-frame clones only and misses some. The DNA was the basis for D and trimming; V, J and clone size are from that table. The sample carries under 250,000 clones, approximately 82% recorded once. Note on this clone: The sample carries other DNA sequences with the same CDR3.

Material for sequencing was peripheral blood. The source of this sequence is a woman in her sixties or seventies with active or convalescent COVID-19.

The CDR3 DNA follows: TGTGCCAGCAGTTTAGCGGGGGGGCCCTACGAGCAGTACTTC. Protein product: CASSLAGGPYEQYF. V usage is TRBV27 and J usage is TRBJ2-7; the match to TRBD2 covers 9 bases. V trimming: 2 bases; J trimming: 2 bases; junction bases outside the gene matches: 1. The CDR3 contains 14 residues. Per germline, CDR1 MNHEY and CDR2 SMNVEV (reference sequence).